The clone carrying this T cell receptor beta chain was detected a few times. This sample is part of a study of beta chain features in type 1 diabetes. What was sequenced were expressed TCRB transcripts, since all of the isolated RNA had been reverse transcribed. The method was immunoSEQ multiplex PCR; TCRdb's version includes in-frame clones alone and lacks a portion of them. The data show some 270,000 clones, 8% seen once. Losses at the gene ends were 9 bases for V and 5 bases for J; bases not matched to a gene: 11. CDR1 and CDR2 from the germline V gene are SGHNT and YYREEE (reference sequence). The CDR3 consists of 14 residues.

Sequencing was done on a sample of central memory CD4+ T cells from blood. This TCR was sampled from a woman between 18 and 29 years old in good health. The rearrangement joins TRBV5-4 to TRBJ1-1; 9 bases map to TRBD1. The CDR3 sequence: CATSNRGRGTEAFF. CDR3 nucleotide sequence: TGTGCCACCTCAAACAGGGGGCGAGGGACTGAAGCTTTCTTT.